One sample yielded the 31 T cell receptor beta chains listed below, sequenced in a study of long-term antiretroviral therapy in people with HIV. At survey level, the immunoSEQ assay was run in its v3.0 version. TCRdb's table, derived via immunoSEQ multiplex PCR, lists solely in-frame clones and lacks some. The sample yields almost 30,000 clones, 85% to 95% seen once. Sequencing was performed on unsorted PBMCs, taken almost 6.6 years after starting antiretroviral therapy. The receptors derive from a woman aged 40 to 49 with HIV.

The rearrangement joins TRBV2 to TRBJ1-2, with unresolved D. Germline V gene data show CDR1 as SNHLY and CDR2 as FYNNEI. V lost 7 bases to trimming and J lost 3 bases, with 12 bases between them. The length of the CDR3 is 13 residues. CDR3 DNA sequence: TGTGCCAGCACCGATACAGAGTACTATGGCTACACCTTC. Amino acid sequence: CASTDTEYYGYTF.

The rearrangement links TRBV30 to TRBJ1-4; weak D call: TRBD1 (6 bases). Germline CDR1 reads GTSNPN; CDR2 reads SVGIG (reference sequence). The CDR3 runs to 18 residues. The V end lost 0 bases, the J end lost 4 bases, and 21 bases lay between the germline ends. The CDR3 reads CAWSVPLQGRPGNEKLFF. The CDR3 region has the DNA TGTGCCTGGAGTGTTCCTCTACAGGGACGTCCCGGTAATGAAAAACTGTTTTTT.

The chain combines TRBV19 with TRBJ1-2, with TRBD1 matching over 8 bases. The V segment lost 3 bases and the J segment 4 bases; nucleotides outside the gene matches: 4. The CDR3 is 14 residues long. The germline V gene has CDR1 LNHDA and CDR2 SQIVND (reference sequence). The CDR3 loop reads CASSIVGQVYGYTF. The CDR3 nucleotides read TGTGCCAGTAGTATCGTGGGACAGGTCTATGGCTACACCTTC.

CDR3 loop: CASSQLPKRRMNTEAFF. CDR3 DNA: TGCGCCAGCAGCCAACTCCCGAAGAGGAGGATGAACACTGAAGCTTTCTTT. The chain is built from TRBV4-1 and TRBJ1-1, with no clear D. The V and J ends lost 2 bases and 0 bases respectively, with 16 bases between them. Germline CDR1 is MGHRA and CDR2 is YSYEKL. The CDR3 is made up of 17 amino acids.

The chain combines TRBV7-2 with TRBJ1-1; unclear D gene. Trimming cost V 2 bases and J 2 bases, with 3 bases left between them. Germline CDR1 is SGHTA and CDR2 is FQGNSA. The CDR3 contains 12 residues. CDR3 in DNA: TGTGCCAGCAGCTTATTTAACACTGAAGCTTTCTTT. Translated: CASSLFNTEAFF. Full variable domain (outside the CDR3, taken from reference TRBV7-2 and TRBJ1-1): GAGVSQSPSNKVTEKGKDVELRCDPISGHTALYWYRQSLGQGLEFLIYFQGNSAPDKSGLPSDRFSAERTGGSVSTLTIQRTQQEDSAVYLCASSLFNTEAFFGQGTRLTVV.

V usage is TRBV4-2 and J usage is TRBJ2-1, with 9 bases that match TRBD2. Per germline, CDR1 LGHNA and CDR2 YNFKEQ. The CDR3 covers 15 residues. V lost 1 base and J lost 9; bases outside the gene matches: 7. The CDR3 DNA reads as TGTGCCAGCAGCCAAGGTGGCGGGGGGGCTGGTGAGCAGTTCTTC. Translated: CASSQGGGGAGEQFF.

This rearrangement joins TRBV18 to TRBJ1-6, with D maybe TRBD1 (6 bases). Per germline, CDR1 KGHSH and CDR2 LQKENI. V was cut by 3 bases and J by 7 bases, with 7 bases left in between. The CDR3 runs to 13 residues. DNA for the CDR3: TGTGCCAGCTCACCCGGGACAAATTCACCCCTCCACTTT. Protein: CASSPGTNSPLHF. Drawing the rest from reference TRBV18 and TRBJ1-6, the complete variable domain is NAGVMQNPRHLVRRRGQEARLRCSPMKGHSHVYWYRQLPEEGLKFMVYLQKENIIDESGMPKERFSAEFPKEGPSILRIQQVVRGDSAAYFCASSPGTNSPLHFGNGTRLTVT.

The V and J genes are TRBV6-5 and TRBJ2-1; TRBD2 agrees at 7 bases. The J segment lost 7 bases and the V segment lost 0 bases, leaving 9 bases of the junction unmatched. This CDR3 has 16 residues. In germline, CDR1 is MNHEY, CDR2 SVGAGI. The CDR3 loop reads CASSYSILAGVNEQFF. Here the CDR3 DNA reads TGTGCCAGCAGTTACTCGATATTAGCGGGTGTTAATGAGCAGTTCTTC.

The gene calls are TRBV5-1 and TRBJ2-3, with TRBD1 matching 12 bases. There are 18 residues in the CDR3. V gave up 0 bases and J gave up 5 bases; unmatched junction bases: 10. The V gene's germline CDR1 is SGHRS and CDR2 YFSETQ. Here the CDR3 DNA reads TGCGCCAGCAGCTTGGAGGGACAGGGGGCACCCGGGGGAGATACGCAGTATTTT. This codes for CASSLEGQGAPGGDTQYF.

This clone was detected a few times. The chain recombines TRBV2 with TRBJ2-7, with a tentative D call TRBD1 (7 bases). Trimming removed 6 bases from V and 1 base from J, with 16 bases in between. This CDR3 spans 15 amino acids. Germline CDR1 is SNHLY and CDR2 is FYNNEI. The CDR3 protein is CASREGTVTSYEQYF. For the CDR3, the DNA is TGTGCCAGCAGGGAGGGGACAGTGACTTCCTACGAGCAGTACTTC.

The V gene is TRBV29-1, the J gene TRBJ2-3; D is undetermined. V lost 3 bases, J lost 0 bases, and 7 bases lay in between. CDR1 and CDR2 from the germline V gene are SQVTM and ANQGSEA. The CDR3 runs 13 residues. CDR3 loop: CSVESISTDTQYF. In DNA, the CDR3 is TGCAGCGTTGAGAGCATTAGCACAGATACGCAGTATTTT.

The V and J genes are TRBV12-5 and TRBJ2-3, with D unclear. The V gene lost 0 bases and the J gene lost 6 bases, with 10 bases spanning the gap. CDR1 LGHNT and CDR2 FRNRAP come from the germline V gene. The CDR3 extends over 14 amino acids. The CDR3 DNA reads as TGTGCTAGTGGTTTGGTACAACCGCGCGATACGCAGTATTTT. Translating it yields CASGLVQPRDTQYF.

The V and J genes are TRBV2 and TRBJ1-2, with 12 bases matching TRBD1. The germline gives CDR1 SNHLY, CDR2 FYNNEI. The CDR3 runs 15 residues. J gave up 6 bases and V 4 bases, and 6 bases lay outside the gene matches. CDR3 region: CASSAGTGGGDGYTF. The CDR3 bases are TGTGCCAGCAGTGCCGGGACAGGGGGCGGGGATGGCTACACCTTC.

The CDR3 spells CASSKHNGNTGELFF. The CDR3 DNA follows: TGTGCCAGCAGCAAACATAACGGGAATACCGGGGAGCTGTTTTTT. The chain combines TRBV21-1 with TRBJ2-2; the table names TRBD2, a call not compared with the DNA. TRBV21-1 is a pseudogene locus. The CDR3 totals 15 residues.

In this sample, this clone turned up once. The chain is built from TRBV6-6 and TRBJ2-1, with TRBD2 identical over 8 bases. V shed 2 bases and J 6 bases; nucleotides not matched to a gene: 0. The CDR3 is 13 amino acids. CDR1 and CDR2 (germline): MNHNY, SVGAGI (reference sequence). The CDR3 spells CASSYTSGNEQFF. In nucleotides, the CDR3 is TGTGCCAGCAGTTACACTAGCGGCAATGAGCAGTTCTTC.

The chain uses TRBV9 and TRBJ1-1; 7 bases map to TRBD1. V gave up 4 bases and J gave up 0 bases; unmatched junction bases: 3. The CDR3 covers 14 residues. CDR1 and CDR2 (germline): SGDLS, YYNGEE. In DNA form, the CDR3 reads TGTGCCAGCAGCCCTGGGACAGTGAACACTGAAGCTTTCTTT. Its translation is CASSPGTVNTEAFF.

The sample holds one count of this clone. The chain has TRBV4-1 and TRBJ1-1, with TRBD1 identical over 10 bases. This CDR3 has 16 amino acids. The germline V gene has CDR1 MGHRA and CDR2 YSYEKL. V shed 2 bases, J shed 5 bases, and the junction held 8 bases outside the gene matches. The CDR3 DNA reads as TGCGCCAGCAGCCAATCCACCGGGACAGGGGTTACTGAAGCTTTCTTT. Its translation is CASSQSTGTGVTEAFF.

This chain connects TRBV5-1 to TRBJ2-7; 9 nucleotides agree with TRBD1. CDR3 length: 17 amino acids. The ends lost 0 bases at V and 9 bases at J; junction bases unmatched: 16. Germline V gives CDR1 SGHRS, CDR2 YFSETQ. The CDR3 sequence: CASSLGTGAYLDPTQYF. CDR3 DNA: TGCGCCAGCAGCTTGGGGACAGGGGCCTACCTCGATCCGACGCAGTACTTC. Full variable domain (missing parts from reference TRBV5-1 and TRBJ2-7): KAGVTQTPRYLIKTRGQQVTLSCSPISGHRSVSWYQQTPGQGLQFLFEYFSETQRNKGNFPGRFSGRQFSNSRSEMNVSTLELGDSALYLCASSLGTGAYLDPTQYFGPGTRLTVT.

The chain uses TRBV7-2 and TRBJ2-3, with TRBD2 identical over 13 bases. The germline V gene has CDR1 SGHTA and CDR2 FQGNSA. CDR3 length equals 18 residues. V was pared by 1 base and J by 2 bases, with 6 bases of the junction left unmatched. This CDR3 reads CASSLGLAGGQATDTQYF. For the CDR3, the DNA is TGTGCCAGCAGCTTAGGACTAGCGGGGGGCCAAGCCACAGATACGCAGTATTTT.

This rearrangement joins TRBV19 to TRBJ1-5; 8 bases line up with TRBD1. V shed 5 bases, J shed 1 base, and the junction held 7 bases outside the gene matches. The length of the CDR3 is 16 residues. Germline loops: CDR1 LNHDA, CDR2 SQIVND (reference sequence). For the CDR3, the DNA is TGTGCCAGTAGTCCGTCTACAGGGGGAAGCAATCAGCCCCAGCATTTT. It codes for CASSPSTGGSNQPQHF. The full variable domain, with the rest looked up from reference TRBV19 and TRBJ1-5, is DGGITQSPKYLFRKEGQNVTLSCEQNLNHDAMYWYRQDPGQGLRLIYYSQIVNDFQKGDIAEGYSVSREKKESFPLTVTSAQKNPTAFYLCASSPSTGGSNQPQHFGDGTRLSIL.

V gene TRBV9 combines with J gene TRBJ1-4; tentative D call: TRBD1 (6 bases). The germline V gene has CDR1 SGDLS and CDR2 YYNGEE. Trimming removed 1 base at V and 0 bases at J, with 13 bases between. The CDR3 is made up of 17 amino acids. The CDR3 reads CASSVKGGGATNEKLFF. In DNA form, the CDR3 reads TGTGCCAGCAGCGTAAAGGGAGGGGGAGCAACTAATGAAAAACTGTTTTTT. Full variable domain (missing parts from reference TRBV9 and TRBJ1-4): DSGVTQTPKHLITATGQRVTLRCSPRSGDLSVYWYQQSLDQGLQFLIQYYNGEERAKGNILERFSAQQFPDLHSELNLSSLELGDSALYFCASSVKGGGATNEKLFFGSGTQLSVL.

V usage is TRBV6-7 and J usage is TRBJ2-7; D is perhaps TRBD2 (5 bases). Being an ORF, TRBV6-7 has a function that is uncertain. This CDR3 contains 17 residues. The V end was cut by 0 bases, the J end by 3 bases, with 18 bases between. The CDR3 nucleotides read TGTGCCAGCAGTTACTCTATCCTGGTGGTCCGGGGCTACGAGCAGTACTTC. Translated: CASSYSILVVRGYEQYF.

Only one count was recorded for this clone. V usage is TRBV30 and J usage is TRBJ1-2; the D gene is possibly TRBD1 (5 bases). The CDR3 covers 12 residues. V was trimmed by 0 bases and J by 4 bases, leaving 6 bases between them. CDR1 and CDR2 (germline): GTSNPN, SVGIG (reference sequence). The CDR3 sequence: CAWSVGAYGYTF. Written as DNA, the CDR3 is TGTGCCTGGAGTGTTGGGGCCTATGGCTACACCTTC.

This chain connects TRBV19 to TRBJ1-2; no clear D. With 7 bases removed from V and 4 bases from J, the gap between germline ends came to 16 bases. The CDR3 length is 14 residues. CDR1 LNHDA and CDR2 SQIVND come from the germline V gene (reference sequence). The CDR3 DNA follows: TGTGCCAGTAATCGGCAGCCAGGAGGCTATGGCTACACCTTC. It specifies CASNRQPGGYGYTF.

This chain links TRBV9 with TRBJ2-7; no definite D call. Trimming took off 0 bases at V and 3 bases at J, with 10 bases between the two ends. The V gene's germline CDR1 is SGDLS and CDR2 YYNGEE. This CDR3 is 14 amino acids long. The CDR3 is CASSVGSGNYEQYF. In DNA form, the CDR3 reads TGTGCCAGCAGCGTAGGATCAGGAAACTACGAGCAGTACTTC.

The DNA for the CDR3 is TGCGCCAGCAGCCAAGTGGTCAGGGCGAGCGAGCAGTACTTC. Its protein product is CASSQVVRASEQYF. The J gene is TRBJ2-7, the V gene TRBV4-3; the D gene is possibly TRBD1 (5 bases). Germline CDR1 and CDR2: LGHNA and YSLEER. The ends were cut back, 1 base at V and 6 bases at J, with 13 bases in the middle. This CDR3 is 14 amino acids long.

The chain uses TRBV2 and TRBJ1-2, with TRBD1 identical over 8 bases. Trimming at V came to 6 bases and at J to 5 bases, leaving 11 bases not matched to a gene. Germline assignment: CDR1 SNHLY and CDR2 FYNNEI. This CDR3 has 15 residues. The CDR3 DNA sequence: TGTGCCAGCAGCCCGCTACTGACAGGGGTGTATGGCTACACCTTC. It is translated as CASSPLLTGVYGYTF. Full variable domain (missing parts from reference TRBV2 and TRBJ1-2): EPEVTQTPSHQVTQMGQEVILRCVPISNHLYFYWYRQILGQKVEFLVSFYNNEISEKSEIFDDQFSVERPDGSNFTLKIRSTKLEDSAMYFCASSPLLTGVYGYTFGSGTRLTVV.

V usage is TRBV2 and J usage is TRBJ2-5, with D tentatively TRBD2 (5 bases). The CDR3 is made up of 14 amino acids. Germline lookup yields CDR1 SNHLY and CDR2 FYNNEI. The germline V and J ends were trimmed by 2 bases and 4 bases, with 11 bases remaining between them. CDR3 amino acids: CASSESGSPETQYF. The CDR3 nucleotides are TGTGCCAGCAGTGAATCGGGGAGTCCAGAGACCCAGTACTTC.

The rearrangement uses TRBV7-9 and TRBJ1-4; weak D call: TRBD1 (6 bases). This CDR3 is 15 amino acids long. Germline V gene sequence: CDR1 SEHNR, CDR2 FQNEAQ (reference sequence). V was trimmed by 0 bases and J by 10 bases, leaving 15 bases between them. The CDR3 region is CASSLANRAVLKLFF. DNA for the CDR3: TGTGCCAGCAGCTTAGCAAACAGGGCAGTTTTAAAACTGTTTTTT.

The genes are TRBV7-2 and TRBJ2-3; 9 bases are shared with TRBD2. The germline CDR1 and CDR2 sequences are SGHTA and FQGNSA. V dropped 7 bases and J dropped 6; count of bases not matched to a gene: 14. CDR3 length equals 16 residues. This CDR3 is CASTLGERSGGDTQYF. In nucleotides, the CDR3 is TGTGCCAGCACCCTGGGAGAGCGTAGCGGGGGCGATACGCAGTATTTT.

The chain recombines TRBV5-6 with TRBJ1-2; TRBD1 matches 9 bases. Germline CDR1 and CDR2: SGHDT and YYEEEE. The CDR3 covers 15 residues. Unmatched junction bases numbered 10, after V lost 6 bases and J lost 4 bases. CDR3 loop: CASTRGTGIGYGYTF. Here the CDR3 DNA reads TGTGCCAGCACCCGCGGGACAGGGATCGGCTATGGCTACACCTTC.